The 6 T cell receptor beta chains below come from one sample, sequenced in a study of breast tumors, draining lymph nodes, adjacent tissues. TCRdb reprocessed the multiplex PCR reads via MiXCR and lists one record per CDR3 protein. The sample consists of just under 65,000 distinct CDR3 sequences, 57% of them appearing once. The sample consisted of breast tumor tissue. These receptors all come from a female donor with breast cancer. Some clones in this sample may be carry-over from other donors' samples.

The rearrangement joins TRBV6-1 to TRBJ1-6, with D possibly being TRBD1 (5 bases). The germline gives CDR1 MNHNS, CDR2 SASEGT. The germline V and J ends were trimmed by 6 bases and 4 bases, with 10 bases remaining between them. The CDR3 runs to 14 residues. The CDR3 protein is CASSRDPYNSPLHF. CDR3 nucleotides: TGTGCCAGCAGCAGGGACCCATATAATTCACCCCTCCACTTT.

The genes are TRBV15 and TRBJ2-5; a weak D match, TRBD1 (5 bases). Germline V gives CDR1 LNHNV, CDR2 YYDKDF (reference sequence). The CDR3 consists of 15 residues. Trimming removed 0 bases at V and 3 bases at J, with 11 bases between. CDR3 coding DNA: TGTGCCACCAGCAGAGATCCCGACAGTAAAGAGACCCAGTACTTC. Protein product: CATSRDPDSKETQYF.

As DNA, the CDR3 is TGCAGTGCTGGCCTGACTAGCGGGGGCCGAATCACAGATACGCAGTATTTT. Translation gives CSAGLTSGGRITDTQYF. The gene calls are TRBV20-1 and TRBJ2-3, with 12 bases aligning to TRBD2. This CDR3 region has 17 residues. The ends lost 5 bases at V and 2 bases at J; junction bases unmatched: 11. Germline values: CDR1 DFQATT, CDR2 SNEGSKA (reference sequence).

The genes are TRBV10-3 and TRBJ1-4; weak D call: TRBD1 (6 bases). Per the germline V gene, CDR1 is ENHRY and CDR2 is SYGVKD. CDR3 size: 16 residues. V was pared by 0 bases and J by 5 bases, with 13 bases between. The CDR3 DNA reads as TGTGCCATCAGTGAGTCTATTAATAGGGGGAATGAAAAACTGTTTTTT. Its protein product is CAISESINRGNEKLFF.

This clonotype was detected many times. The rearrangement joins TRBV28 to TRBJ2-5; D is perhaps TRBD2 (7 bases). The CDR3 spans 15 residues. Germline CDR1 MDHEN, CDR2 SYDVKM. Deletions cut 4 bases from V and 6 bases from J, with 18 bases between. The CDR3 DNA reads TGTGCCAGCAGTTGGGGGGGGGCGGGGGCGAAGACCCAGTACTTC. This sequence encodes CASSWGGAGAKTQYF.

V usage is TRBV7-9 and J usage is TRBJ2-3; the D is unclear. The CDR3 runs 14 residues. Per germline, CDR1 SEHNR and CDR2 FQNEAQ (reference sequence). V lost 2 bases and J lost 1, with 7 bases in between. The CDR3 DNA reads TGTGCCAGCAGCTTATTGGGCGGCACAGATACGCAGTATTTT. Translating it yields CASSLLGGTDTQYF.